The entry that follows covers one T cell receptor (beta chain) sequence. CDR3 length: 13 residues. The germline V gene has CDR1 SQVTM and CDR2 ANQGSEA. The germline V and J ends were trimmed by 7 bases and 3 bases, with 16 bases remaining between them. These data belong to a study of blood T cell repertoires in COVID-19. Only in-frame clones appear in the TCRdb table, and some are missing; sequencing was by immunoSEQ multiplex PCR. This table holds about 89,000 clones, roughly 88% found once. Material: peripheral blood. This sequence joins TRBV29-1 and TRBJ2-7, with D possibly matching TRBD1 (6 bases). This clonotype was obtained from a man aged 60-69 years with acute or convalescent COVID-19. The DNA for the CDR3 is TGCAGCGCTCAAGGGGGACATCGCTACGAGCAGTACTTC. Protein product: CSAQGGHRYEQYF.